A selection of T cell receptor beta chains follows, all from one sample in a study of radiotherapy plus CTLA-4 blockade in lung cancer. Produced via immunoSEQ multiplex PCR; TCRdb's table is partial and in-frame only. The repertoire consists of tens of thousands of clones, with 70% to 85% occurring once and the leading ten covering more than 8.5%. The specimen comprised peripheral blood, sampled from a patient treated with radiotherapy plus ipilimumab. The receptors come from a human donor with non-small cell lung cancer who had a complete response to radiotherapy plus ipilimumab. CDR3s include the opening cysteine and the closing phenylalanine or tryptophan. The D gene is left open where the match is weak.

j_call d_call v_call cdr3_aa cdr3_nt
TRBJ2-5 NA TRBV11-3 CASSLRETQYF TGTGCCAGCAGCTTACGAGAGACCCAGTACTTC
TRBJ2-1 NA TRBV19 CASSPTKRSSYNEQFF TGTGCCAGTAGTCCGACTAAGCGGAGCTCCTACAATGAGCAGTTCTTC
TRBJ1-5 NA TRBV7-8 CASSAQLGNQPQHF TGTGCCAGCAGCGCCCAATTGGGGAATCAGCCCCAGCATTTT
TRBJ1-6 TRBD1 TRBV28 CASSPQGESPLHF TGTGCCAGCAGTCCACAGGGGGAATCACCCCTCCACTTT
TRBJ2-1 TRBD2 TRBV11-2 CASSLGPSGHNEQFF TGTGCCAGCAGCTTAGGTCCTAGCGGGCACAATGAGCAGTTCTTC
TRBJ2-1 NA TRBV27 CASSFRSRSSYNEQFF TGTGCCAGCAGTTTCCGTTCACGGAGCTCCTACAATGAGCAGTTCTTC
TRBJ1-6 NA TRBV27 CASSRRDTVSPLHF TGTGCCAGCAGCCGCCGGGACACTGTTTCACCCCTCCACTTT
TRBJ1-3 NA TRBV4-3 CASSQGEGNSGNTIYF TGCGCCAGCAGCCAAGGGGAGGGAAACTCTGGAAACACCATATATTTT
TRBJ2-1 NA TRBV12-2 CAREWDSGEQFF TGTGCAAGGGAGTGGGATTCGGGGGAGCAGTTCTTC
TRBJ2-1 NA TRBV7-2 CASSYSISASYNEQFF TGTGCCAGCAGCTACTCCATTAGCGCCTCCTACAATGAGCAGTTCTTC
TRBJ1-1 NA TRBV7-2 CASSLARDRAEAFF TGTGCCAGCAGCTTAGCGAGGGATAGGGCTGAAGCTTTCTTT